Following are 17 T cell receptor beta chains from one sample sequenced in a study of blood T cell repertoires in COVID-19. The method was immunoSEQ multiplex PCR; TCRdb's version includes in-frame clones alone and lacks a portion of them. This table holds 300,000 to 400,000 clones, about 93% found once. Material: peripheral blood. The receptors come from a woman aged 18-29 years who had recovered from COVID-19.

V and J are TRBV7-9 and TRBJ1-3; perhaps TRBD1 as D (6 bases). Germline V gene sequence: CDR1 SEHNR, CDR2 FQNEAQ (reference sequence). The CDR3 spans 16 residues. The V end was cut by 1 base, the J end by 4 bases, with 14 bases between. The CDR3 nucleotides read TGTGCCAGCAGCTTAGAGCGCTGGACAGCCGGAAACACCATATATTTT. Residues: CASSLERWTAGNTIYF.

The CDR3 nucleotides are TGTGCCAGCGTACCGGGACAGGGAGTCGACATTCAGTACTTC. Protein: CASVPGQGVDIQYF. This chain uses TRBV2 with TRBJ2-4, with 9 positions matching TRBD1. CDR1 and CDR2 from the germline V gene are SNHLY and FYNNEI. The CDR3 consists of 14 residues. V gave up 8 bases and J gave up 8 bases; unmatched junction bases: 10.

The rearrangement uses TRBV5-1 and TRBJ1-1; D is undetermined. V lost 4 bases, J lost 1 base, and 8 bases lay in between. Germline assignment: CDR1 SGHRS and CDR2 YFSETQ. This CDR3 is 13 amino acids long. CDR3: CASSPRGNTEAFF. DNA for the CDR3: TGCGCCAGCAGCCCGCGGGGGAACACTGAAGCTTTCTTT.

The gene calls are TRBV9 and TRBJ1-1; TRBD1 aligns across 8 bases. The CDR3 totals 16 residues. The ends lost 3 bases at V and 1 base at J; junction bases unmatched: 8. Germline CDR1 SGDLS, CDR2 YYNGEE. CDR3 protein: CASSGADRGGNTEAFF. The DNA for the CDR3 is TGTGCCAGCAGCGGAGCTGACAGGGGAGGGAACACTGAAGCTTTCTTT.

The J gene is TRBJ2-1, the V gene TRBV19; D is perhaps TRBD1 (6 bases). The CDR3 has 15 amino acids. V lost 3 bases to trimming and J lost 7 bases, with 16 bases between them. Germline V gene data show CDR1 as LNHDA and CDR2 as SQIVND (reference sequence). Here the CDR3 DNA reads TGTGCCAGTAGTATCTCCGGACAGTCGGGAAATGAGCAGTTCTTC. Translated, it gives CASSISGQSGNEQFF.

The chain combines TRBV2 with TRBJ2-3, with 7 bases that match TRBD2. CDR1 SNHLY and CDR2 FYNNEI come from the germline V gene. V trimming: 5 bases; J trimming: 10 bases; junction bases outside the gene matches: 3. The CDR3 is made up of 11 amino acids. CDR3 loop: CASSSGIPQYF. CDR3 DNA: TGTGCCAGCAGTAGCGGGATACCGCAGTATTTT.

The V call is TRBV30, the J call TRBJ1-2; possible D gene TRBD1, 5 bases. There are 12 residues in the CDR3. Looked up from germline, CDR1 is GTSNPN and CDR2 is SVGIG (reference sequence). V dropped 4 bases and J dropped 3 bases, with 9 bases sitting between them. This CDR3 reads CAWIQVYYGYTF. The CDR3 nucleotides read TGTGCCTGGATACAGGTCTACTATGGCTACACCTTC.

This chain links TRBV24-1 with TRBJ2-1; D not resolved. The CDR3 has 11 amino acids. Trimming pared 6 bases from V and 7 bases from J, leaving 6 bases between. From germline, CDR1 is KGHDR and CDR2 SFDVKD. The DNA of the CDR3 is TGTGCCACCAGTTCCGTAAATGAGCAGTTCTTC. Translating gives CATSSVNEQFF.

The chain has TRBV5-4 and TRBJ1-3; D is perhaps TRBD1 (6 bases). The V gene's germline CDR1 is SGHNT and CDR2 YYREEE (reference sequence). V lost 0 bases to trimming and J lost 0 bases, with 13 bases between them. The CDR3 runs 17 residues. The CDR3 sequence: CASSLEGRGPSGNTIYF. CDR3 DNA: TGTGCCAGCAGCTTGGAAGGCAGGGGTCCCTCTGGAAACACCATATATTTT.

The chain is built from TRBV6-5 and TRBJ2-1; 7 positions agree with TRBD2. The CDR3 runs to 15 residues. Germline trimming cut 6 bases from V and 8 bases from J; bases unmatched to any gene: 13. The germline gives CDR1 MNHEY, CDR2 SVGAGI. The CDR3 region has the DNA TGTGCCAGCAGAAGACTAGCTCTTCACGGGCATGAGCAGTTCTTC. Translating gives CASRRLALHGHEQFF.

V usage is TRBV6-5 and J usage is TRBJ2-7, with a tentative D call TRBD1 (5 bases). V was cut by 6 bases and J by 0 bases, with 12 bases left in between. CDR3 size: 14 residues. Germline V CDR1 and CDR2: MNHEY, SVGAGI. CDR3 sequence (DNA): TGTGCCAGCAGACAACAGGAGAGCTCCTACGAGCAGTACGTC. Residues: CASRQQESSYEQYV.

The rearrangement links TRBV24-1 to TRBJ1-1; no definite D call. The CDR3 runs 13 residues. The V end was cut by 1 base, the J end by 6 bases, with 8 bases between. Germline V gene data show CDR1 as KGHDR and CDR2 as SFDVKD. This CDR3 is CATSDFSGSEAFF. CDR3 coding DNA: TGTGCCACCAGTGATTTTAGCGGGTCTGAAGCTTTCTTT.

The CDR3 region is CASSRGGFDQPQHF. CDR3 sequence (DNA): TGTGCCAGCAGTCGAGGGGGTTTCGATCAGCCCCAGCATTTT. The V gene is TRBV6-5, the J gene TRBJ1-5; D might be TRBD1 (6 bases). Trimming removed 5 bases at V and 5 bases at J, with 13 bases between. CDR3 length equals 14 residues. Germline assignment: CDR1 MNHEY and CDR2 SVGAGI.

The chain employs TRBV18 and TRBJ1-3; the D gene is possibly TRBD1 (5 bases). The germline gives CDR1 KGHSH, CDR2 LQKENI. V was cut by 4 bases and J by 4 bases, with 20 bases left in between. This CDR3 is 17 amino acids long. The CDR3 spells CASSRSGTSESGNTIYF. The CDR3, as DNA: TGTGCCAGCTCACGATCCGGGACTTCTGAATCCGGAAACACCATATATTTT.

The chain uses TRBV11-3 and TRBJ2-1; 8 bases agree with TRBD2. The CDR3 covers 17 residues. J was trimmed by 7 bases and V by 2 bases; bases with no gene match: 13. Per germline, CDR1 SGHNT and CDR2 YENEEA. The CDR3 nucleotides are TGTGCCAGCAGCTTATTTCCGGGACTAGAGGTCGATAATGAGCAGTTCTTC. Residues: CASSLFPGLEVDNEQFF.

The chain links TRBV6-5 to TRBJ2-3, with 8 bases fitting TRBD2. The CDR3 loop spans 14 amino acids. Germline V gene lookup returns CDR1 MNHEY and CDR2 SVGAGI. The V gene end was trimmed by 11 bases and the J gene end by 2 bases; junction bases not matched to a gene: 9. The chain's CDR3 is CAAHSGTNTDTQYF. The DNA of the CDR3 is TGTGCCGCTCATAGCGGGACCAACACAGATACGCAGTATTTT.

The CDR3, as DNA: TGCGCCAGCAGAGACATCAACACCGGGGAGCTGTTTTTT. It yields the protein CASRDINTGELFF. The gene calls are TRBV5-1 and TRBJ2-2; D call uncertain. Per germline, CDR1 SGHRS and CDR2 YFSETQ. Trimming left V 5 bases short and J 2 bases short, with 7 bases between. The CDR3 has 13 residues. The full variable domain, rest sourced from reference TRBV5-1 and TRBJ2-2, is KAGVTQTPRYLIKTRGQQVTLSCSPISGHRSVSWYQQTPGQGLQFLFEYFSETQRNKGNFPGRFSGRQFSNSRSEMNVSTLELGDSALYLCASRDINTGELFFGEGSRLTVL.